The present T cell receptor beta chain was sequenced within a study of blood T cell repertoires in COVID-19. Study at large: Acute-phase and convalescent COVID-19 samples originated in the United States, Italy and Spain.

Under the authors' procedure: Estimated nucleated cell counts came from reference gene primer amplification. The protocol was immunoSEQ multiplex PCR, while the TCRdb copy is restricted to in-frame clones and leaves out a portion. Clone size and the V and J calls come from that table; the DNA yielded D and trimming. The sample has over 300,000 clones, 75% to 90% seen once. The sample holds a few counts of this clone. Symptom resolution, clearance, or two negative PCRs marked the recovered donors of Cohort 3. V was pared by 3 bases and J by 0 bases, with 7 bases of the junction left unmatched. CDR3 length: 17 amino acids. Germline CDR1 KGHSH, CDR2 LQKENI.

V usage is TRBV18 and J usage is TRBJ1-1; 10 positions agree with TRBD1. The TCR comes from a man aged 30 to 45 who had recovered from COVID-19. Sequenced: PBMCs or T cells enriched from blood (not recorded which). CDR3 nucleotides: TGTGCCAGCTCACCGAGAGACAGGGGGCCCATGAACACTGAAGCTTTCTTT. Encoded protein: CASSPRDRGPMNTEAFF.